These T cell receptor beta chains were read from a single sample in a study of blood T cell repertoires in COVID-19. Generated by immunoSEQ multiplex PCR, the TCRdb table keeps only in-frame clones and is missing some. The sample holds 120,000 or so clones, roughly 91% seen once. The sample consisted of peripheral blood. The receptor set was obtained from a human donor in a cohort sampled during active COVID-19. Both conserved end residues are trimmed from each CDR3. Expanded clones are given a class, and other clones once, few, many or no size at all.

clone_size | v_call | cdr3_aa
- | TRBV9 | ASSVEGGDGNTIY
- | TRBV3-1/TRBV3-2 | ASSRSYSGRSSYEQY
- | TRBV7-2 | ASSLYSVQPQH
few | TRBV3-1/TRBV3-2 | ASSPNLAGASTDTQY
- | TRBV6-6 | ASSRDRSTRNTIY
- | TRBV5-1 | ASSPEGLAGVTYEQY
once | TRBV24-1 | ATSGPGTENTEAF
once | TRBV19 | ASSMLARGSPLH
- | TRBV7-7 | ASSLASGESYEQY
- | TRBV27 | ASSARQGKPYEQY
few | TRBV6-6 | ASSPPGTDTQY
- | TRBV7-6 | ASSLLEGPSYEQY
- | TRBV28 | ASGSSGNTIY
- | TRBV28 | ASRRQGSSGNTIY
- | TRBV3-1/TRBV3-2 | ASSLRASRGGLEQY
- | TRBV3-1/TRBV3-2 | ASSHLLTRGGETQY
- | TRBV5-1 | ASSLVPSSTDTQY
once | TRBV28 | ASSPGWSSYNEQF
once | TRBV7-2 | ASSLMRETQY
once | TRBV28 | ASSFFVGSSYNEQF
- | TRBV28 | ASIPSGTGIQY
- | TRBV6-5 | ASSPTGGFLNTIY
- | TRBV5-4 | ASSFRDFLPQISYEQY
many | TRBV7-7 | ASSLTGTSYTGELF
- | TRBV28 | ASMGGSGLRGWEQF
- | TRBV15 | ATSRDGSSSGISYEQY
- | TRBV2 | ASRSRVDEKLF
- | TRBV5-1 | ASRAYGTGPYEQY
- | TRBV18 | ASCGLAGGQETQY
- | TRBV2 | ASRRWLTGATEAF
- | TRBV19 | ASRSTGLANEQF
- | TRBV5-5 | ASSFQGAGNTEAF
- | TRBV7-2 | ASSLGPGTGNQPQH
- | TRBV7-9 | ASSSTPGTYEQY
- | TRBV11-2 | ASSPPGHTQETQY
- | TRBV27 | ASTPTGETQY
- | TRBV11-2 | ASNGGHNEQF
- | TRBV7-9 | ASSLETGGLEAF
once | TRBV5-4 | ASSLPGTSAYEQY